The T cell receptor beta chain under discussion was sequenced for a study of OX40 agonist ivuxolimab in advanced cancers. Regarding the complete study: Ivuxolimab, which targeted the costimulatory receptor OX40 (CD134), was an agonistic, fully human IgG2 monoclonal antibody. The monotherapy dose-escalation portion (N ≈ 56 patients) of the phase I ivuxolimab trial is reported in the paper. Among the approximately 50 dose-escalation patients, around 20 had hepatocellular carcinoma, some 15 melanoma, 9 renal cell carcinoma and 9 head and neck cancer. Intravenous ivuxolimab was administered to patients every 2 weeks at six dose levels: 0.01, 0.1, 0.3, 1.5, 3 and 10 mg/kg. A male proportion of 82.7% and a mean age of 60 years, ranging from about 23 to 79, were recorded for the dose-escalation cohort. Prior anti-PD-1, anti-PD-L1 or anti-CTLA-4 therapy was permitted, and 40% to 50% of dose-escalation patients had received checkpoint inhibitors. The purpose of peripheral TCRbeta sequencing was to test whether ivuxolimab changed TCR sequence diversity and led to clonal T-cell expansion. Partial responses were achieved by three dose-escalation patients, of whom one had hepatocellular carcinoma and two had cutaneous melanoma. What the study reported, not specific to this receptor: At doses of 0.1 to 3.0 mg/kg, clonal expansion of both CD4+ and CD8+ T cells in blood was seen between baseline and week 6. Low levels of normalized T-cell clonal expansion were also seen in some patients who did not respond. Partial responders in the 0.1-3.0 mg/kg groups had among the lowest normalized peripheral clonal expansion, especially among CD8+ T cells. On average, CD8+ T cells showed more expanded clones than CD4+ T cells after ivuxolimab. The antigen specificity of the peripheral T cells that underwent clonal expansion was not determined.

To sequence the TCRbeta CDR3 region, genomic DNA was isolated from the sorted cells. TCRbeta CDR3 regions were sequenced using the immunoSEQ Assay. The clones in this table, taken by TCRdb from immuneACCESS, are in-frame only. Not every clone is retained; where verified, under half of the shortfall comes from an unresolved V gene, and the cause of the rest is unknown. The sample contains 55,000 to 90,000 clones, approximately 78% of them found a single time. Under 1.2% of the sample is in the top ten clones. Patients with autoimmune disease history or receiving systemic immunosuppression were excluded from the trial. Peripheral blood for TCR sequencing was collected from all dose cohorts at baseline, on cycle 4 day 1, and on cycle 7 day 1. The samples were drawn from a first-in-human, open-label, multicenter phase I dose-escalation trial of ivuxolimab. Adults with locally advanced or metastatic head and neck squamous cell, hepatocellular, melanoma or renal cell carcinoma were enrolled in the trial. CD4+ and CD8+ T cells were sorted separately from peripheral blood before TCR sequencing.

From cysteine to phenylalanine, the CDR3 is 14 amino acids long. Of all the DNA, just the CDR3 is kept, 42 bases in frame from base 1. V drops 3 bases and J drops 5 bases, leaving 13 bases in between. The CDR1 and CDR2 encoded by the germline V gene (reference sequence) are MNHNY and SVGAGI. With regard to this clone: No cognate antigen has been identified for it. No clone much larger than this one lies a single base away; base qualities are absent.

The sequence joins TRBV6-6 to TRBJ1-1; no D segment can be confidently identified. This TCR was recovered from an adult with an advanced solid tumor such as melanoma, head and neck, liver or kidney cancer. The specimen was CD4+ or CD8+ T cells sorted from blood, collected in a trial of the OX40 agonist ivuxolimab. The bases read TGTGCCAGCAGTTATATAGACCCGGCTACTGAAGCTTTCTTT. It codes for CASSYIDPATEAFF.